These T cell receptor beta chains were read from a single sample in a study of cytomegalovirus exposure and HLA in healthy donors. The table came from immunoSEQ multiplex PCR; TCRdb's copy has only in-frame clones and leaves some out. The table lists about 140,000 clones, 80% of them singletons. The material sequenced was PBMCs. Receptors originate from a middle-aged man in good health and CMV-seronegative. The CDR3 runs from the conserved cysteine through the conserved F or W. Fields, in order: J gene, clone size, V gene, D gene, CDR3 protein, CDR3 DNA. D genes are given only for firm matches. The size field is filled for only some rows; it gives once, few, many or a size class.

>TRBJ2-7|NA|TRBV15|NA
CATSRDVQAPEQYF
TGTGCCACCAGCAGAGACGTACAGGCCCCCGAGCAGTACTTC
>TRBJ2-1|NA|TRBV5-1|TRBD2
CASSLEGTTAYNEQFF
TGCGCCAGCAGCTTGGAGGGGACTACCGCCTACAATGAGCAGTTCTTC
>TRBJ1-1|NA|TRBV27|NA
CASSPRNRARGTEAFF
TGTGCCAGCAGTCCTCGTAACAGGGCCCGTGGCACTGAAGCTTTCTTT
>TRBJ1-1|NA|TRBV5-1|TRBD1
CASIPGQGAEAFF
TGCGCCAGCATCCCTGGACAGGGAGCTGAAGCTTTCTTT
>TRBJ2-6|NA|TRBV19|NA
CASSIPRGGANVLTF
TGTGCCAGTAGTATACCACGGGGTGGGGCCAACGTCCTGACTTTC
>TRBJ2-7|NA|TRBV6-5|NA
CASSFTRDYYEQYF
TGTGCCAGCAGTTTCACCAGGGATTACTACGAGCAGTACTTC
>TRBJ2-7|NA|TRBV9|NA
CASSVNGVHEQYF
TGTGCCAGCAGCGTCAACGGGGTCCACGAGCAGTACTTC
>TRBJ2-2|NA|TRBV29-1|TRBD2
CSVGASGGSGELFF
TGCAGCGTTGGAGCTAGCGGGGGGTCCGGGGAGCTGTTTTTT
>TRBJ2-3|few|TRBV15|NA
CATSRATGFTDTQYF
TGTGCCACCAGCAGGGCGACAGGTTTTACAGATACGCAGTATTTT
>TRBJ1-6|once|TRBV4-1|TRBD1
CASSQGQGVGSPLHF
TGCGCCAGCAGCCAAGGACAGGGGGTAGGTTCACCCCTCCACTTT